Listed here are 19 T cell receptor beta chains from one sample, sequenced in a study of cytomegalovirus exposure and HLA in healthy donors. Primers included in the PCR were 60 Vbeta and 13 Jbeta primers. The table came from immunoSEQ multiplex PCR; TCRdb's copy has only in-frame clones and leaves some out. The repertoire has 150,000 to 190,000 clones, around 74% of them found once; the top ten carry over 1.3%. Sequencing was done on a sample of PBMCs. The receptor source for this set is a young man in good health and CMV-seronegative.

V usage is TRBV6-5 and J usage is TRBJ2-7; D might be TRBD1 (6 bases). The CDR3 is made up of 13 amino acids. The germline gives CDR1 MNHEY, CDR2 SVGAGI. V was cut by 4 bases and J by 3 bases, with 10 bases left in between. Here the CDR3 reads CASSLEDSYEQYF. In DNA, the CDR3 is TGTGCCAGCAGTTTGGAGGACAGCTACGAGCAGTACTTC.

The chain carries TRBV5-4 and TRBJ2-1; D perhaps matches TRBD1 (8 bases). This CDR3 is built from 16 residues. Germline CDR1 SGHNT, CDR2 YYREEE (reference sequence). V was pared by 3 bases and J by 6 bases, with 19 bases between. CDR3 nucleotide sequence: TGTGCCAGCAGCTGGGGGGGCAGGGGGCATTTCAATGAGCAGTTCTTC. This translates into CASSWGGRGHFNEQFF.

The chain uses TRBV7-2 and TRBJ2-5, with a tentative D call TRBD2 (6 bases). Germline V gene sequence: CDR1 SGHTA, CDR2 FQGNSA. This CDR3 has 13 residues. Trimming left V 4 bases short and J 2 bases short, with 8 bases between. CDR3 residues: CASSSGLQETQYF. The CDR3, as DNA: TGTGCCAGCAGCTCGGGACTGCAAGAGACCCAGTACTTC.

CDR3 sequence: CASSLGTSAITDTQYF. DNA of the CDR3: TGTGCCAGCAGTTTAGGGACTAGCGCGATCACAGATACGCAGTATTTT. The gene calls are TRBV27 and TRBJ2-3; TRBD2 matches 10 bases. The CDR3 is 16 amino acids. J gave up 2 bases and V 2 bases, and 4 bases lay outside the gene matches. Germline CDR1 and CDR2: MNHEY and SMNVEV (reference sequence).

This chain connects TRBV7-2 to TRBJ1-4; the D is unclear. V lost 7 bases, J lost 3 bases, and 9 bases lay in between. Germline V gene data show CDR1 as SGHTA and CDR2 as FQGNSA. This CDR3 region has 13 residues. The CDR3 sequence is CASTSRANEKLFF. DNA of the CDR3: TGTGCCAGCACCTCGAGAGCTAATGAAAAACTGTTTTTT. The whole variable domain, filled in from reference TRBV7-2 and TRBJ1-4, reads GAGVSQSPSNKVTEKGKDVELRCDPISGHTALYWYRQSLGQGLEFLIYFQGNSAPDKSGLPSDRFSAERTGGSVSTLTIQRTQQEDSAVYLCASTSRANEKLFFGSGTQLSVL.

This sequence joins TRBV11-3 and TRBJ2-7, with 7 bases aligning to TRBD2. The CDR3 runs 13 residues. Per the germline V gene, CDR1 is SGHNT and CDR2 is YENEEA. The junction had 7 bases not matched to a gene; V was cut back by 5 bases and J by 6 bases. The DNA for the CDR3 is TGTGCCAGCAGCCCCCCGGGGAGGGGCGAGCAGTACTTC. Residues: CASSPPGRGEQYF.

The gene calls are TRBV5-6 and TRBJ2-7, with 8 bases matching TRBD2. J was trimmed by 5 bases and V by 0 bases; bases with no gene match: 4. This CDR3 contains 14 residues. Germline V lookup: CDR1 SGHDT, CDR2 YYEEEE. CDR3 coding DNA: TGTGCCAGCAGCTTGGGACTAGCGTTAAACGAGCAGTACTTC. Amino acid sequence: CASSLGLALNEQYF.

This chain connects TRBV27 to TRBJ1-2; D ambiguous. Trimming left V 5 bases short and J 2 bases short, with 15 bases between. CDR3 length: 15 residues. The germline V gene encodes CDR1 MNHEY and CDR2 SMNVEV (reference sequence). For the CDR3, the DNA is TGTGCCAGCAGTCCAAAGAGGGCCCAAAACTATGGCTACACCTTC. Its translation: CASSPKRAQNYGYTF.

This clone has a handful of counts. This sequence joins TRBV6-6 and TRBJ1-1; D unclear. The V gene's germline CDR1 is MNHNY and CDR2 SVGAGI (reference sequence). This CDR3 comprises 13 residues. V lost 2 bases and J 8 bases, leaving 12 bases between the germline ends. The CDR3 protein is CASSYGSYGEAFF. In nucleotides, the CDR3 is TGTGCCAGCAGTTACGGGAGTTACGGAGAAGCTTTCTTT.

The chain couples TRBV6-5 to TRBJ2-4; a possible D gene is TRBD2 (5 bases). The CDR3 is made up of 13 amino acids. The V gene lost 7 bases and the J gene lost 7 bases, with 14 bases spanning the gap. Germline V lookup: CDR1 MNHEY, CDR2 SVGAGI. The DNA for the CDR3 is TGTGCCAGCAAAGACGAGGGATACAACATTCAGTACTTC. It yields the protein CASKDEGYNIQYF.

The chain combines TRBV10-3 with TRBJ2-3; TRBD2 matches at 7 bases. CDR1 and CDR2 from the germline V gene are ENHRY and SYGVKD. This CDR3 spans 13 amino acids. Trimming cost V 7 bases and J 1 base; bases outside gene matches: 2. The CDR3 sequence is CAITAGGTDTQYF. The DNA for the CDR3 is TGTGCCATCACGGCGGGAGGCACAGATACGCAGTATTTT.

This clone was recorded only once. The chain joins TRBV5-4 to TRBJ2-3; no definite D call. Germline assignment: CDR1 SGHNT and CDR2 YYREEE (reference sequence). Trimming cost V 4 bases and J 2 bases, with 8 bases left between them. The CDR3 extends over 13 amino acids. The CDR3 here is CASSLVSTDTQYF. The CDR3 DNA reads as TGTGCCAGCAGCCTGGTCTCCACAGATACGCAGTATTTT.

The CDR3 sequence is CASSGASGSNTQYF. The DNA for the CDR3 is TGCGCCAGCAGTGGGGCTAGCGGGAGTAATACGCAGTATTTT. This sequence joins TRBV10-1 and TRBJ2-3, with 10 bases aligning to TRBD2. The V gene end was trimmed by 4 bases and the J gene end by 7 bases; junction bases not matched to a gene: 5. The CDR3 loop spans 14 amino acids. Germline V CDR1 and CDR2: WNHNN, SYGVQD (reference sequence).

The chain employs TRBV5-1 and TRBJ2-3; tentative D call: TRBD1 (6 bases). Per germline, CDR1 SGHRS and CDR2 YFSETQ. Deletions cut 2 bases from V and 0 bases from J, with 10 bases between. The CDR3 loop spans 15 amino acids. The CDR3 nucleotides are TGCGCCAGCAGCTTAACGACAGGCAGCACAGATACGCAGTATTTT. This translates into CASSLTTGSTDTQYF.

The chain couples TRBV28 to TRBJ1-2, with D possibly TRBD1 on 6 matching bases. V was cut by 6 bases and J by 3 bases, with 17 bases left in between. Germline V gene data show CDR1 as MDHEN and CDR2 as SYDVKM. The CDR3 loop spans 15 amino acids. DNA of the CDR3: TGTGCCAGCAGCGTCCCTGGGGGCGCCGACTATGGCTACACCTTC. Amino acids: CASSVPGGADYGYTF.

This chain uses TRBV4-3 with TRBJ2-5, with no clear D. The length of the CDR3 is 15 residues. Germline CDR1 is LGHNA and CDR2 is YSLEER. With 0 bases removed from V and 5 bases from J, the gap between germline ends came to 13 bases. The CDR3 DNA reads as TGCGCCAGCAGCCAAGATTTGGTTCCAGGCGAGACCCAGTACTTC. It encodes CASSQDLVPGETQYF.

The rearrangement uses TRBV18 and TRBJ1-2; TRBD1 is a possible D gene (5 bases). Trimming took off 6 bases at V and 4 bases at J, with 12 bases between the two ends. The CDR3 has 13 residues. In germline, CDR1 is KGHSH, CDR2 LQKENI. In nucleotides, the CDR3 is TGTGCCAGCTCCATAAGGGGCCTCTATGGCTACACCTTC. Translated: CASSIRGLYGYTF.

The chain carries TRBV10-1 and TRBJ2-7, with 8 nucleotides matching TRBD1. CDR1 and CDR2 from the germline V gene are WNHNN and SYGVQD (reference sequence). V shed 0 bases and J 7 bases; nucleotides not matched to a gene: 8. The CDR3 has 15 residues. The CDR3 region is CASSESTDREVEQYF. DNA of the CDR3: TGCGCCAGCAGTGAGTCGACGGACAGGGAGGTTGAGCAGTACTTC.

This rearrangement joins TRBV5-6 to TRBJ1-2, with a tentative D call TRBD1 (5 bases). The CDR3 is 14 residues long. Germline V CDR1 and CDR2: SGHDT, YYEEEE. V was pared by 4 bases and J by 6 bases, with 16 bases between. The CDR3 DNA sequence: TGTGCCAGCAGCCGCGGTGGGGCCAGCGATGGCTACACCTTC. This sequence encodes CASSRGGASDGYTF. Together with reference TRBV5-6 and TRBJ1-2, the CDR3 gives the full variable domain: DAGVTQSPTHLIKTRGQQVTLRCSPKSGHDTVSWYQQALGQGPQFIFQYYEEEERQRGNFPDRFSGHQFPNYSSELNVNALLLGDSALYLCASSRGGASDGYTFGSGTRLTVV.